This T cell receptor (beta chain) is from a study of CD4 T cells in relation to SARS-CoV-2 and coronaviruses. In this sample, this clone turned up a few times. Its antigen is still unknown. Unexposed donor CD4+ T cells date from 2011-2018, before the COVID-19 pandemic. The cells were cultured for 10 days before CD4+ T cells were isolated. As cell numbers allowed, unexposed-donor CD4+ T cells faced SARS-CoV-2 S/N and four cold-coronavirus spikes. The germline gives CDR1 MNHEY, CDR2 SVGEGT. V dropped 2 bases and J dropped 8 bases, with 12 bases sitting between them. This CDR3 spans 13 amino acids. TCRdb keeps only in-frame clones here, not all; method: immunoSEQ multiplex PCR. The sample has approximately 30,000 clones; 74% are singletons.

What was sequenced was CD4+ T cells from PBMCs, cultured in vitro. The sequence was obtained from a human donor in good health. The chain uses TRBV6-2 or TRBV6-3 and TRBJ1-2; no definite D call. CDR3 amino acids: CASSYKRERGYTF. CDR3 bases: TGTGCCAGCAGTTACAAAAGGGAACGGGGCTACACCTTC.